Shown below are 31 T cell receptor beta chains from a single sample sequenced in a study of identical twins. TCRdb redid the calling of the 5' RACE reads with MiXCR, one entry per CDR3 protein. The table lists fewer than 500,000 distinct CDR3 sequences, around 15% of them singletons. This sample was shared with a second study, whose subject was yellow fever vaccine responses in identical twins.

Sequences were obtained from CD4+ T cells sorted from blood. The receptors derive from a woman in her late teens or twenties in good health.

This clonotype was detected a few times. The V and J genes are TRBV4-3 and TRBJ1-2, with D possibly being TRBD1 (5 bases). The CDR3 totals 15 residues. Germline lookup yields CDR1 LGHNA and CDR2 YSLEER. V shed 0 bases and J shed 5 bases, with 13 bases lying between them. The CDR3 DNA reads TGCGCCAGCAGCCAAGAGGGGGGAATGGGGTATGGCTACACCTTC. Translating gives CASSQEGGMGYGYTF.

This chain joins TRBV24-1 and TRBJ2-3; D uncertain. Trimming left V 7 bases short and J 5 bases short, with 18 bases between. This CDR3 is 15 amino acids long. CDR1 KGHDR and CDR2 SFDVKD come from the germline V gene. CDR3 sequence reads: CATSDRMSSGDTQYF. The CDR3 coding sequence is TGTGCCACCAGCGATCGGATGTCCTCGGGAGATACGCAGTATTTT.

This clonotype was counted only a few times. The genes are TRBV5-1 and TRBJ1-1, with TRBD1 matching 8 bases. There are 17 residues in the CDR3. V was clipped by 4 bases and J by 1 base; unmatched bases: 12. Germline CDR1 and CDR2: SGHRS and YFSETQ. CDR3 nucleotide sequence: TGCGCCAGCAGCCCCAGGACAGGGCCTGGGCGGAACACTGAAGCTTTCTTT. This translates into CASSPRTGPGRNTEAFF.

V usage is TRBV5-1 and J usage is TRBJ2-5; D might be TRBD1 or TRBD2, each matching 5 bases. Germline-derived CDR1 and CDR2 are SGHRS and YFSETQ. V dropped 0 bases and J dropped 3 bases, with 9 bases sitting between them. The CDR3 is 14 residues long. The CDR3: CASSLGGIEETQYF. CDR3 in DNA: TGCGCCAGCAGCTTGGGGGGGATTGAAGAGACCCAGTACTTC.

V is TRBV7-9 and J is TRBJ2-1; 8 bases map to TRBD2. Germline V CDR1 and CDR2: SEHNR, FQNEAQ (reference sequence). This CDR3 region has 15 residues. V trimming: 5 bases; J trimming: 4 bases; junction bases outside the gene matches: 7. The CDR3 is CASSATSGKYNEQFF. The CDR3 nucleotides are TGTGCCAGCAGCGCTACTAGCGGCAAATACAATGAGCAGTTCTTC.

This clonotype showed up just a few times. The chain joins TRBV20-1 to TRBJ2-7; no firm D call. The CDR3 sequence is 14 residues long. Per germline, CDR1 DFQATT and CDR2 SNEGSKA (reference sequence). The V gene lost 3 bases and the J gene lost 2 bases, with 14 bases spanning the gap. CDR3 coding DNA: TGCAGTGCTAGTACCCGGCGGAGAGCCTACGAGCAGTACTTC. Its translation is CSASTRRRAYEQYF.

The chain joins TRBV7-2 to TRBJ2-5, with a weak D call TRBD2 (6 bases). CDR1 and CDR2 (germline): SGHTA, FQGNSA. Between the trimmed V and J ends, which lost 5 bases and 3 bases, there was a span of 16 bases. This CDR3 has 15 residues. The CDR3 protein is CASSKSGVAEETQYF. CDR3 nucleotides: TGTGCCAGCAGCAAATCTGGGGTAGCGGAAGAGACCCAGTACTTC.

The chain employs TRBV3-1 and TRBJ2-3, with 11 bases aligning to TRBD2. Germline CDR1 reads LGHDT; CDR2 reads YNNKEL (reference sequence). The ends lost 4 bases at V and 2 bases at J; junction bases unmatched: 11. CDR3 length: 18 residues. The CDR3 DNA is TGTGCCAGCAGCCCCGGACTAGCGGGTTTGCCGTTCACAGATACGCAGTATTTT. This codes for CASSPGLAGLPFTDTQYF.

The gene calls are TRBV10-1 and TRBJ2-7, with a weak D call TRBD2 (6 bases). The CDR3 has 15 residues. The germline V gene has CDR1 WNHNN and CDR2 SYGVQD (reference sequence). The V end was cut by 9 bases, the J end by 0 bases, with 18 bases between. CDR3 DNA sequence: TGCGCCAGAGAATTAGCGGTTTTGAGCTCCTACGAGCAGTACTTC. The encoded protein is CARELAVLSSYEQYF.

There are many counts of this clonotype. J is TRBJ1-5 and V is TRBV15; maybe TRBD1 (6 bases). Per the germline V gene, CDR1 is LNHNV and CDR2 is YYDKDF (reference sequence). V lost 1 base to trimming and J lost 2 bases, with 9 bases between them. The CDR3 has 15 residues. The CDR3 is CATSRAQGGNQPQHF. Written as DNA, the CDR3 is TGTGCCACCAGCAGAGCACAGGGTGGCAATCAGCCCCAGCATTTT.

V gene TRBV7-8 combines with J gene TRBJ1-6, with D possibly matching TRBD1 (5 bases). This CDR3 has 16 amino acids. The germline V and J ends were trimmed by 4 bases and 0 bases, with 10 bases remaining between them. The germline V gene has CDR1 SGHVS and CDR2 FQNEAQ. CDR3 nucleotide sequence: TGTGCCAGCAGCTCCCAGGGTGTCTCCTATAATTCACCCCTCCACTTT. This codes for CASSSQGVSYNSPLHF.

The chain is built from TRBV28 and TRBJ2-5; tentatively, D is TRBD1 (6 bases). The CDR3 runs 16 residues. V lost 2 bases and J lost 0, with 13 bases in between. Germline V CDR1 and CDR2: MDHEN, SYDVKM. CDR3 nucleotides: TGTGCCAGCAGTTTAGGGGTCCGACAGGACCAAGAGACCCAGTACTTC. Protein sequence: CASSLGVRQDQETQYF.

Here the CDR3 DNA reads TGCGCCAGCGGGCAGGGGGCGACCTCTGGAAACACCATATATTTT. This translates into CASGQGATSGNTIYF. The rearrangement joins TRBV5-1 to TRBJ1-3, with 8 bases that match TRBD1. V shed 7 bases and J 0 bases; nucleotides not matched to a gene: 6. The germline V gene has CDR1 SGHRS and CDR2 YFSETQ. The CDR3 length is 15 residues.

This clonotype was seen a few times. The rearrangement links TRBV6-5 to TRBJ2-2, with D possibly matching TRBD2 (7 bases). Germline assignment: CDR1 MNHEY and CDR2 SVGAGI. The V gene lost 4 bases and the J gene lost 2 bases, with 14 bases spanning the gap. The CDR3 loop spans 16 amino acids. In nucleotides, the CDR3 is TGTGCCAGCAGTTCCGACGGGGGGCCTAACACCGGGGAGCTGTTTTTT. Translated: CASSSDGGPNTGELFF.

This clonotype came up a few times. This sequence joins TRBV29-1 and TRBJ1-2, with D hard to call. V shed 7 bases and J shed 8 bases, with 14 bases lying between them. Germline V gives CDR1 SQVTM, CDR2 ANQGSEA. CDR3 length equals 11 residues. Here the CDR3 reads CSAQEGIGYTF. CDR3 nucleotides: TGCAGCGCCCAAGAGGGAATAGGCTACACCTTC. The variable domain in full, with the rest retrieved from reference TRBV29-1 and TRBJ1-2, is SAVISQKPSRDICQRGTSLTIQCQVDSQVTMMFWYRQQPGQSLTLIATANQGSEATYESGFVIDKFPISRPNLTFSTLTVSNMSPEDSSIYLCSAQEGIGYTFGSGTRLTVV.

There are a few counts of this clonotype. The V gene is TRBV7-6, the J gene TRBJ2-7; a possible D gene is TRBD1 (5 bases). CDR1 and CDR2 from the germline V gene are SGHVS and FNYEAQ. The CDR3 runs 15 residues. With 5 bases removed from V and 2 bases from J, the gap between germline ends came to 16 bases. The DNA of the CDR3 is TGTGCCAGCAGCCCGACAGCCCAACTAACCTACGAGCAGTACTTC. It codes for CASSPTAQLTYEQYF.

This sequence joins TRBV18 and TRBJ2-1; D not certain. The length of the CDR3 is 17 residues. V was clipped by 1 base and J by 4 bases, with 17 bases between them. Germline V gene data show CDR1 as KGHSH and CDR2 as LQKENI. The CDR3 DNA reads TGTGCCAGCTCACCACAGGCAGGTGCGAATTTGTACAATGAGCAGTTCTTC. Amino acid sequence: CASSPQAGANLYNEQFF.

The sample holds a few counts of this clonotype. This chain uses TRBV28 with TRBJ1-6; D is perhaps TRBD1 (6 bases). The CDR3 extends over 15 amino acids. Germline CDR1 and CDR2: MDHEN and SYDVKM. Trimming removed 5 bases at V and 15 bases at J, with 23 bases between. CDR3 in DNA: TGTGCCAGCAGTGGCGGACAGAGGAAGGCATTCGACCTCCACTTT. Translated: CASSGGQRKAFDLHF.

This clonotype was found a few times. J is TRBJ2-1 and V is TRBV7-8; no definite D call. This CDR3 has 13 amino acids. Trimming took 7 bases from V and 15 from J, leaving 22 bases between them. CDR1 is SGHVS and CDR2 is FQNEAQ in the germline V gene. The chain's CDR3 is CASTQYERSIAFF. The CDR3 DNA is TGTGCCAGCACCCAATACGAAAGGAGTATTGCGTTCTTC.

V is TRBV7-9 and J is TRBJ2-1; TRBD2 matches at 11 bases. The CDR3 is 16 residues long. Germline loops: CDR1 SEHNR, CDR2 FQNEAQ (reference sequence). The trim removed 3 bases at V and 4 bases at J, leaving 5 bases unmatched. This CDR3 is CASSFTSGSFYNEQFF. DNA for the CDR3: TGTGCCAGCAGCTTCACTAGCGGGAGCTTTTACAATGAGCAGTTCTTC.

In its sample, this clonotype was seen a few times. The chain joins TRBV12-3 or TRBV12-4 to TRBJ2-3; 7 bases fit TRBD2. The CDR3 runs 15 residues. Trimming at V came to 0 bases and at J to 4 bases, leaving 4 bases not matched to a gene. The CDR3 protein is CASSLAQRGADTQYF. The CDR3 DNA is TGTGCCAGCAGTTTAGCCCAGCGGGGAGCAGATACGCAGTATTTT.

The sample holds a few counts of this clonotype. The chain carries TRBV28 and TRBJ2-7; D is undetermined. The germline V gene has CDR1 MDHEN and CDR2 SYDVKM. The CDR3 spans 15 residues. V lost 2 bases and J 5 bases, leaving 16 bases between the germline ends. CDR3: CASSLASGWKNEQYF. In DNA, the CDR3 is TGTGCCAGCAGTTTAGCGAGTGGGTGGAAAAACGAGCAGTACTTC.

The table lists this clonotype with a few counts. The J gene is TRBJ2-3, the V gene TRBV29-1; TRBD2 matches 9 bases. CDR3 length: 16 residues. Germline-derived CDR1 and CDR2 are SQVTM and ANQGSEA. The trim removed 2 bases at V and 3 bases at J, leaving 9 bases unmatched. Here the CDR3 reads CSVELLAGGRTDTQYF. Written as DNA, the CDR3 is TGCAGCGTTGAATTACTCGCGGGGGGGCGGACAGATACGCAGTATTTT.

The chain joins TRBV5-1 to TRBJ2-1, with D possibly matching TRBD1 (8 bases). Germline lookup yields CDR1 SGHRS and CDR2 YFSETQ. This CDR3 region has 15 residues. V was shortened by 4 bases and J by 5 bases, with 16 bases between the two germline ends. The CDR3 loop reads CASSPRTGRDNEQFF. The CDR3 bases are TGCGCCAGCAGCCCAAGGACAGGGAGGGACAATGAGCAGTTCTTC.

This clonotype has only a few counts. The DNA for the CDR3 is TGTGCCAGCAGCGGAACCCTAGGACGGGGCTGGAAGATCGGGGAGCTGTTTTTT. Encoded protein: CASSGTLGRGWKIGELFF. The rearrangement joins TRBV9 to TRBJ2-2; D may match TRBD1 or TRBD2 (5 bases each). The CDR3 is 18 amino acids. The germline V gene encodes CDR1 SGDLS and CDR2 YYNGEE. Trimming took 3 bases from V and 7 from J, leaving 25 bases between them.

V gene TRBV20-1 combines with J gene TRBJ2-7; D is ambiguous. This CDR3 spans 14 amino acids. Germline V gives CDR1 DFQATT, CDR2 SNEGSKA (reference sequence). V lost 6 bases, J lost 2 bases, and 17 bases lay in between. As DNA, the CDR3 is TGCAGTGCGAACTTAGACCCTAACACCTACGAGCAGTACTTC. Its protein is CSANLDPNTYEQYF.

The V gene is TRBV7-2, the J gene TRBJ2-7; D remains ambiguous. CDR1 and CDR2 from the germline V gene are SGHTA and FQGNSA. The ends were cut back, 3 bases at V and 3 bases at J, with 9 bases in the middle. This CDR3 is built from 13 residues. This chain's CDR3 is CASSFATIYEQYF. The CDR3 DNA is TGTGCCAGCAGCTTCGCGACAATCTACGAGCAGTACTTC.

This clonotype was observed a handful of times. The chain uses TRBV6-5 and TRBJ2-5, with unresolved D. CDR3 length equals 15 residues. Germline V lookup: CDR1 MNHEY, CDR2 SVGAGI. Between the trimmed V and J ends, which lost 4 bases and 5 bases, there was a span of 17 bases. The CDR3 region has the DNA TGTGCCAGCAGTTGGCAGACCGCGACCCGGGAGACCCAGTACTTC. This gives the protein CASSWQTATRETQYF.

This clonotype appeared a few times. J is TRBJ2-2 and V is TRBV7-9; no definite D call. The ends were cut back, 5 bases at V and 0 bases at J, with 7 bases in the middle. Germline V gene lookup returns CDR1 SEHNR and CDR2 FQNEAQ (reference sequence). CDR3 length: 14 amino acids. The CDR3 DNA reads as TGTGCCAGCAGCAGGGAAGCGAACACCGGGGAGCTGTTTTTT. Translation gives CASSREANTGELFF. The variable domain in full, completed from reference TRBV7-9 and TRBJ2-2, reads DTGVSQNPRHKITKRGQNVTFRCDPISEHNRLYWYRQTLGQGPEFLTYFQNEAQLEKSRLLSDRFSAERPKGSFSTLEIQRTEQGDSAMYLCASSREANTGELFFGEGSRLTVL.

This clonotype showed up just a few times. The rearrangement uses TRBV24-1 and TRBJ2-1, with TRBD2 identical over 9 bases. The CDR3 is 14 residues long. CDR1 is KGHDR and CDR2 is SFDVKD in the germline V gene. J lost 8 bases, V lost 4 bases, and 5 bases had no gene match. The DNA for the CDR3 is TGTGCCACCAGTGACCCAAGCGGGAGGCATGAGCAGTTCTTC. It specifies CATSDPSGRHEQFF.

The chain couples TRBV3-1 to TRBJ1-5; no clear D. The CDR3 covers 14 residues. Germline values: CDR1 LGHDT, CDR2 YNNKEL (reference sequence). The V end was cut by 0 bases, the J end by 9 bases, with 12 bases between. The CDR3 reads CASSQDGRSGPQHF. The CDR3 DNA reads as TGTGCCAGCAGCCAAGATGGACGCTCCGGGCCCCAGCATTTT.